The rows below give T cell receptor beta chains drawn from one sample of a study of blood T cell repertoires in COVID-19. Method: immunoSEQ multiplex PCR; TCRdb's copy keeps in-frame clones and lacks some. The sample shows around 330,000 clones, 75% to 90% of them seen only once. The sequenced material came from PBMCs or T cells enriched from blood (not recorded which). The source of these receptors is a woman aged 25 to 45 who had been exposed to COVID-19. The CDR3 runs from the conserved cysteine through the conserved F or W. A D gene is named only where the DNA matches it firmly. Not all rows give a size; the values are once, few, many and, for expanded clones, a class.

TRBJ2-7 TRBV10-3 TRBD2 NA TGTGCCATCAGAGATGGACTAGCGGGTCGGGGCGAGCAGTACTTC CAIRDGLAGRGEQYF
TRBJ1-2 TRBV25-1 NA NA TGTGCCAGCAGTCAATTCAGGATTAACTATGGCTACACCTTC CASSQFRINYGYTF
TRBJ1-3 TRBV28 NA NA TGTGCCAGCAGCACTCTACCCCCCCGGGGTGGAAACACCATATATTTT CASSTLPPRGGNTIYF
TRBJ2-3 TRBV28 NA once TGTGCCAGCAGTCCCCCGGGGAGTAGTAGAGATACGCAGTATTTT CASSPPGSSRDTQYF
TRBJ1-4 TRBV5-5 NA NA TGTGCCAGCAGCTTGTTTAGGACAGCTAATGAAAAACTGTTTTTT CASSLFRTANEKLFF
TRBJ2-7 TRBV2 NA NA TGTGCCAGCAGTGCCATCTACGAGCAGTACTTC CASSAIYEQYF
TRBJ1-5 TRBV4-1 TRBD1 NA TGCGCCAGCAGCCAAGAAGGGACAGTTAGCAATCAGCCCCAGCATTTT CASSQEGTVSNQPQHF
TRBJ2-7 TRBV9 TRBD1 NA TGTGCCAGCAGCGTAGTAGACAGGGGGTACGAGCAGTACTTC CASSVVDRGYEQYF
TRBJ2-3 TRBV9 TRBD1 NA TGTGCCAGCAGCGTAGACCGAGGACAGGCCCGGTTGAACACAGATACGCAGTATTTT CASSVDRGQARLNTDTQYF
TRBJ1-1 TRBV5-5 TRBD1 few TGTGCCAGCAGCCCGATGGGACAGGGGGCTCGGACTGAAGCTTTCTTT CASSPMGQGARTEAFF
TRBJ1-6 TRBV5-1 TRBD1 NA TGCGCCAGCAGCGGGGGACAGTCTAATTCACCCCTCCACTTT CASSGGQSNSPLHF
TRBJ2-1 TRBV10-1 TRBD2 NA TGCGCCAGCAGTGAGTCTCATAAAGGGACTAGCGGGAGAACCTCCTACAATGAGCAGTTCTTC CASSESHKGTSGRTSYNEQFF
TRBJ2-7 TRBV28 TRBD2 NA TGTGCCAGCAGTTCCCGCGGACTAGCGGGCGAGCAGTACTTC CASSSRGLAGEQYF
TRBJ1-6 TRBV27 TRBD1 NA TGTGCCAGCAGTCCCGATCAGGGGGGTTCACCCCTCCACTTT CASSPDQGGSPLHF
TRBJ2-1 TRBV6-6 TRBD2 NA TGTGCCAGCAGCCCGAGGTGGGCTAGCGGTCCCAATGAGCAGTTCTTC CASSPRWASGPNEQFF
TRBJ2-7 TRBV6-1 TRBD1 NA TGTGCCAGCAGTGAAGCCACAGGGGCTCGGGGCGAGCAGTACTTC CASSEATGARGEQYF
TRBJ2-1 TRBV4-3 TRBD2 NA TGCGCCAGCAGCCAAGATCGACTAGCGGGGTACAATGAGCAGTTCTTC CASSQDRLAGYNEQFF
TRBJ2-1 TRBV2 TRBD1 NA TGTGCCAGCAGTGAAGGGACAGGCTCCTACAATGAGCAGTTCTTC CASSEGTGSYNEQFF
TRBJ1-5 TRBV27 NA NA TGTGCCAGCAGTCAGATTAGCAATCAGCCCCAGCATTTT CASSQISNQPQHF
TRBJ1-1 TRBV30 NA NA TGTGCCTGGAGTGTAGACTCAATAAAGGGGGCTTTCTTT CAWSVDSIKGAFF
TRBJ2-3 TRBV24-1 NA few TGTGCCACCAGCGAGACAGGAGCGACAGATACGCAGTATTTT CATSETGATDTQYF
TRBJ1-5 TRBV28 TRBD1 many TGTGCCAGCAGTTCGGACAGGAGAAATCAGCCCCAGCATTTT CASSSDRRNQPQHF
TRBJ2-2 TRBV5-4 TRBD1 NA TGTGCCAGCAGCTTCAGGGGGCTTAGGAACACCGGGGAGCTGTTTTTT CASSFRGLRNTGELFF
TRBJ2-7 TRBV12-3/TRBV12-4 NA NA TGTGCCAGCAGTTTACCGCTCCCTCGGGAGCAGTACTTC CASSLPLPREQYF
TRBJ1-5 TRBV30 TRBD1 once TGTGCCTGGAGTGTAAGCAGGGGGGACCTTAGCAATCAGCCCCAGCATTTT CAWSVSRGDLSNQPQHF
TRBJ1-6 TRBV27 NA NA TGTGCCAGCAGTTACAGGGACTCACCCCTCCACTTT CASSYRDSPLHF
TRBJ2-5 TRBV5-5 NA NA TGTGCCAGCAGCTGGTCATCCAGTCAAGAGACCCAGTACTTC CASSWSSSQETQYF
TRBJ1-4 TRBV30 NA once TGTGCCTGGGCCCCTCACTCTGCAACTAATGAAAAACTGTTTTTT CAWAPHSATNEKLFF
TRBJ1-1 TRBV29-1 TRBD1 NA TGCAGCTATACTCAGGGGGAAACTGAAGCTTTCTTT CSYTQGETEAFF
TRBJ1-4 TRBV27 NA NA TGTGCCAGCACTATGGGCAGGGGCGGAGGAGAAAAACTGTTTTTT CASTMGRGGGEKLFF
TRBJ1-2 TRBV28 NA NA TGTGTACCAAACGGGGGGACTCTTGGCTACACCTTC CVPNGGTLGYTF
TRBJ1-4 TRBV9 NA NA TGTGCCAGCAGCGCCAACGTGTCGGGTGAAAAACTGTTTTTT CASSANVSGEKLFF
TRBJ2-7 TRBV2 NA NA TGTGCCAGCATTCAAGAGGAGGGGTCCTACGAGCAGTACTTC CASIQEEGSYEQYF
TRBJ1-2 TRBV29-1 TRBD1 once TGCAGCTCCAGGAAGGGACAGGGGAACTACACCTTC CSSRKGQGNYTF
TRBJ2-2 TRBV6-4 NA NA TGTGCCAGCAGTGTCGGTTTCGGAGCCGGGGAGCTGTTTTTT CASSVGFGAGELFF
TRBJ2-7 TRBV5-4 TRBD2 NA TGTGCCAGCAGCCCGACTAGCGGGCGGAAAACGGGCGAGCAGTACTTC CASSPTSGRKTGEQYF
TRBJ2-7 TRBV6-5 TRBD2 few TGTGCCAGCACTTCGGGGGGATCCTCCTACGAGCAGTACTTC CASTSGGSSYEQYF
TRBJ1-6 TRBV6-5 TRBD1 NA TGTGCCAGCAGTTACGACAGGGCGGCTTCACCCCTCCACTTT CASSYDRAASPLHF
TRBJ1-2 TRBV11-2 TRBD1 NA TGTGCCAGCAGCTTCGGGACAGGGGGGATCTATGGCTACACCTTC CASSFGTGGIYGYTF
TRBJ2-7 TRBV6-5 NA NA TGTGCCAGCATTTCACAGGGTATTACAAACGAGCAGTACTTC CASISQGITNEQYF
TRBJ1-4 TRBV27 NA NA TGTGCCAGCAGTTTATGGCAGGGTTGGGAACTGTTTTTT CASSLWQGWELFF
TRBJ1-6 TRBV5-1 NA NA TGCGCCAGCAGCTTGAACAGCTATAATTCACCCCTCCACTTT CASSLNSYNSPLHF
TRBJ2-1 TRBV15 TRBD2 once TGTGCCACCAGCAGACGGACTAGCGGGAGGACCAATGAGCAGTTCTTC CATSRRTSGRTNEQFF
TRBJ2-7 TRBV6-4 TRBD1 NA TGTGCCAGCAGACCGACAGGGTCCTCCTACGAGCAGTACTTC CASRPTGSSYEQYF
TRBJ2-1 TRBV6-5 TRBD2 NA TGTGCCAGCAGGCCCAGCGGGGGATACAATGAGCAGTTCTTC CASRPSGGYNEQFF
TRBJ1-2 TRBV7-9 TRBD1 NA TGTGCCAGCAGCAATAGGAAAGGCTCAGGACAGGGCCTATGGGGCGGCTACACCTTC CASSNRKGSGQGLWGGYTF